The 17 T cell receptor beta chains reported below all come from one sample, sequenced in a study of T cell responses to AZD1222 COVID-19 vaccine. This table comes from immunoSEQ multiplex PCR, and its TCRdb copy is limited to in-frame clones, with some not included. Of about 140,000 clones in the sample, around 90% were seen once. The sequencing used peripheral blood, collected on day 0 of AZD1222 vaccination. All receptors come from an adult in good health.

This CDR3 reads CASRPGTGGNYGYTF. CDR3 bases: TGTGCCAGCAGGCCTGGAACAGGGGGAAACTATGGCTACACCTTC. The rearrangement joins TRBV6-5 to TRBJ1-2, with 8 positions matching TRBD1. The CDR3 extends over 15 amino acids. V was pared by 6 bases and J by 2 bases, with 8 bases of the junction left unmatched. CDR1 is MNHEY and CDR2 is SVGAGI in the germline V gene.

This rearrangement joins TRBV29-1 to TRBJ2-1; possible D gene TRBD2, 5 bases. This CDR3 comprises 16 residues. V was pared by 5 bases and J by 0 bases, with 17 bases between. Germline V gene data show CDR1 as SQVTM and CDR2 as ANQGSEA. DNA of the CDR3: TGCAGCGTTCAAAAGTTAGTAGGGAGCTCCTACAATGAGCAGTTCTTC. This sequence encodes CSVQKLVGSSYNEQFF.

The chain recombines TRBV3-1 (or the pseudogene TRBV3-2) with TRBJ2-1, with 9 nucleotides matching TRBD2. The CDR3 is made up of 17 amino acids. Germline CDR1 and CDR2: LGHDT and YNNKEL (reference sequence). V lost 1 base to trimming and J lost 7 bases; unmatched junction nucleotides: 11. The CDR3 region has the DNA TGTGCCAGCAGCCAAGCCTCCGTTAGCGGGAGAACAAATGAGCAGTTCTTC. Protein sequence: CASSQASVSGRTNEQFF.

V is TRBV18 and J is TRBJ1-1; 7 bases match TRBD1. The CDR3 is 16 amino acids. The germline CDR1 and CDR2 sequences are KGHSH and LQKENI. Unmatched junction bases numbered 20, after V lost 6 bases and J lost 10 bases. Written as DNA, the CDR3 is TGTGCCAGCTCCCCTAGACTAGACAGGGCCCTCTTGGGAGCTTTCTTT. This translates into CASSPRLDRALLGAFF.

The CDR3 sequence: CASSDRDRGRCYEQYF. CDR3 nucleotides: TGTGCCAGCAGTGACCGAGACAGGGGGCGTTGTTACGAGCAGTACTTC. The chain combines TRBV6-4 with TRBJ2-7, with 10 positions matching TRBD1. CDR3 length equals 16 residues. Germline CDR1 MRHNA, CDR2 SNTAGT. Germline trimming cut 2 bases from V and 4 bases from J; bases unmatched to any gene: 8.

This clone came up once. The CDR3 DNA is TGTGCCAGCAGCTTTGGGTGGAGGCCTAGCGGGAGCGGTAATGAGCAGTTCTTC. Encoded protein: CASSFGWRPSGSGNEQFF. V and J are TRBV7-3 and TRBJ2-1, with 10 bases fitting TRBD2. CDR1 is SGHTA and CDR2 is FQGTGA in the germline V gene. The J segment lost 7 bases and the V segment lost 3 bases, leaving 15 bases of the junction unmatched. The CDR3 extends over 18 amino acids.

The chain couples TRBV28 to TRBJ1-6; 8 bases align to TRBD1. The CDR3 runs 15 residues. Germline V lookup: CDR1 MDHEN, CDR2 SYDVKM. The V segment lost 2 bases and the J segment 9 bases; nucleotides outside the gene matches: 6. CDR3 in amino acids: CASSLADRVISPLHF. In nucleotides, the CDR3 is TGTGCCAGCAGTTTAGCGGACAGGGTAATTTCACCCCTCCACTTT.

The CDR3 coding sequence is TGTGCCAGCAGGGGGACAGGCGGTCAGGATGGCTACACCTTC. It translates to CASRGTGGQDGYTF. This chain uses TRBV25-1 with TRBJ1-2; 8 bases fit TRBD1. V shed 6 bases, J shed 6 bases, and the junction held 9 bases outside the gene matches. Germline V CDR1 and CDR2: MGHDK, SYGVNS. The CDR3 runs 14 residues.

The CDR3 region has the DNA TGTGCCAGCAGTTCCCTCGACAGGGTAGCTAACTATGGCTACACCTTC. This sequence encodes CASSSLDRVANYGYTF. The chain is built from TRBV6-5 and TRBJ1-2; the match to TRBD1 covers 7 bases. Germline V gene data show CDR1 as MNHEY and CDR2 as SVGAGI. Trimming cost V 4 bases and J 0 bases; bases outside gene matches: 8. This CDR3 region has 16 residues.

This clone has just one count. The chain carries TRBV4-3 and TRBJ2-7; D is ambiguous. Germline V lookup: CDR1 LGHNA, CDR2 YSLEER. There are 15 residues in the CDR3. The ends were cut back, 0 bases at V and 4 bases at J, with 13 bases in the middle. CDR3 coding DNA: TGCGCCAGCAGCCAAGATCTGGGATTAGGGTACGAGCAGTACTTC. Amino acids: CASSQDLGLGYEQYF.

This clone has more than one count but fewer than ten. The V call is TRBV10-3, the J call TRBJ2-1; D unresolved. Deletions cut 3 bases from V and 6 bases from J, with 15 bases between. Germline V gene sequence: CDR1 ENHRY, CDR2 SYGVKD. The CDR3 totals 15 residues. CDR3: CAISDSISQVNEQFF. The CDR3 DNA reads as TGTGCCATCAGTGATAGCATTAGTCAGGTCAATGAGCAGTTCTTC.

This chain uses TRBV3-1 (or the pseudogene TRBV3-2) with TRBJ2-3, with a possible D match to TRBD1 (5 bases). Germline CDR1 and CDR2: LGHDT and YNNKEL (reference sequence). Trimming left V 4 bases short and J 2 bases short, with 10 bases between. The length of the CDR3 is 14 residues. The CDR3 spells CASSPGRDTDTQYF. In DNA, the CDR3 is TGTGCCAGCAGCCCGGGCAGGGACACAGATACGCAGTATTTT.

The table lists this clone with a few counts. The chain couples TRBV28 to TRBJ2-5, with 8 positions matching TRBD1. Losses at the gene ends were 6 bases for V and 5 bases for J; bases not matched to a gene: 11. The V gene's germline CDR1 is MDHEN and CDR2 SYDVKM. CDR3 length equals 15 residues. The CDR3 DNA follows: TGTGCCAGCAGCTGGACAGGGAATAGTAGGGAGACCCAGTACTTC. Protein: CASSWTGNSRETQYF.

This sequence joins TRBV30 and TRBJ1-2; D unresolved. Trimming cost V 0 bases and J 4 bases, with 15 bases left between them. The germline CDR1 and CDR2 sequences are GTSNPN and SVGIG (reference sequence). The CDR3 is 15 amino acids. In DNA form, the CDR3 reads TGTGCCTGGAGTGTACGGGCCGCCCGGGGCTATGGCTACACCTTC. It is translated as CAWSVRAARGYGYTF.

The chain couples TRBV5-7 to TRBJ2-4, with D unclear. TRBV5-7 is sorted into the ORF group, with uncertain function. This CDR3 region has 15 residues. Trimming took off 1 base at V and 0 bases at J, with 8 bases between the two ends. The CDR3 is CASSLWNLAKNIQYF. The DNA for the CDR3 is TGTGCCAGCAGCTTGTGGAATCTAGCCAAAAACATTCAGTACTTC.

The chain uses TRBV30 and TRBJ1-1; no definite D call. Germline V gene data show CDR1 as GTSNPN and CDR2 as SVGIG (reference sequence). The V end lost 3 bases, the J end lost 0 bases, and 11 bases lay between the germline ends. The length of the CDR3 is 14 residues. CDR3 sequence: CAWRSSYMNTEAFF. The DNA of the CDR3 is TGTGCCTGGAGATCCAGTTACATGAACACTGAAGCTTTCTTT.

This clone came up a few times. V usage is TRBV25-1 and J usage is TRBJ1-1; D perhaps matches TRBD1 (5 bases). Germline V lookup: CDR1 MGHDK, CDR2 SYGVNS. The CDR3 extends over 15 amino acids. V lost 4 bases to trimming and J lost 0 bases, with 12 bases between them. The CDR3 sequence is CASSVDSHLNTEAFF. CDR3 sequence (DNA): TGTGCCAGCAGTGTCGACAGCCATTTGAACACTGAAGCTTTCTTT.